Listed here is a single T cell receptor beta chain. This CDR3 is 16 amino acids long. Germline loops: CDR1 ENHRY, CDR2 SYGVKD. Between the trimmed V and J ends, which lost 3 bases and 5 bases, there was a span of 19 bases. These data are taken from a study of shared clonotypes between healthy human individuals. Study in general: A donor's plate count was three for CD4 naive and three for CD4 memory; CD8 naive had two and CD8 memory one.

Here immunoSEQ multiplex PCR was the method, and the copy in TCRdb shows in-frame clones only, minus some. The data show some 2,500,000 clones, around 90% seen once. This sequence joins TRBV10-3 and TRBJ1-2; maybe TRBD1 (6 bases). Sequencing input: naive CD4+ T cells from PBMCs. The sample's subset: CD45RA+ positively selected. The clonotype comes from a man aged 18 to 35 in good health. Some clones in this sample may be carry-over from other donors' samples. CDR3 sequence (DNA): TGTGCCATCAGTGATAAGGGAAACAGGGTAGCGTATGGCTACACCTTC. Translated, it gives CAISDKGNRVAYGYTF.